The next 3 T cell receptor beta chains were all read from a single sample in a study of T-cell reconstitution after alpha-beta-depleted transplantation in children (dated by TCRdb to the mid-2010s). The method was PCR. TCRdb shows the sequencer as Illumina HiSeq 2500. To normalize quantification of the TCRbeta repertoire, the TCR libraries were built with molecular barcoding that relied on unique molecular identifiers. TCRdb passed the public sequencing reads through fastp at Q25 and MiXCR, retaining productive beta sequences. Every entry covers one CDR3 protein and lists the most common genes and DNA from its rows. The sample table records nearly 550,000 distinct CDR3 sequences; 15% to 20% of these occur just once. 2.5% to 4% of the sample lies in the top ten. The sample consisted of PBMCs from the stem cell graft donor, taken from the stem cell graft. These receptor sequences come from a human donor who donated a stem cell graft to a child with acute lymphoblastic leukemia.

This clonotype was observed a few times. The chain employs TRBV9 and TRBJ2-1; 10 bases agree with TRBD2. The J segment lost 6 bases and the V segment lost 4 bases, leaving 13 bases of the junction unmatched. Germline V CDR1 and CDR2: SGDLS, YYNGEE. The CDR3 consists of 17 residues. DNA of the CDR3: TGTGCCAGCAGCCCCCCACTAGGGCTAGCGGGAGTCAATGAGCAGTTCTTC. It codes for CASSPPLGLAGVNEQFF.

This clonotype was detected only a few times. The rearrangement uses TRBV12-3 or TRBV12-4 and TRBJ1-2; D is unclear. Trimming took 5 bases from V and 8 from J, leaving 12 bases between them. This CDR3 is built from 12 residues. This CDR3 reads CASSPSYEGYTF. CDR3 nucleotide sequence: TGTGCCAGCAGTCCCAGCTACGAGGGCTACACCTTC.

This clonotype was found a few times. V and J are TRBV20-1 and TRBJ1-4, with 7 bases fitting TRBD1. The CDR3 loop spans 15 amino acids. V lost 5 bases to trimming and J lost 5 bases; unmatched junction nucleotides: 11. CDR1 and CDR2 (germline): DFQATT, SNEGSKA (reference sequence). CDR3 region: CSALRDRVQNEKLFF. In DNA form, the CDR3 reads TGCAGTGCTCTCCGGGACAGAGTACAAAATGAAAAACTGTTTTTT.